The 2 T cell receptor beta chains below come from one sample, sequenced in a study of beta chain features in type 1 diabetes. Sequenced material consisted of expressed TCRB transcripts (all of the isolated RNA was reverse transcribed). Measured with immunoSEQ multiplex PCR; TCRdb has only the in-frame clones, and not every one. The sample includes 250,000 to 300,000 clones, around 7.8% of them seen just once. Sequencing was carried out using central memory CD4+ T cells from blood. Receptors were obtained from a woman aged 18-29 years in good health.

Here the CDR3 reads CASTMTSNQPQHF. Here the CDR3 DNA reads TGTGCCAGCACGATGACTAGCAATCAGCCCCAGCATTTT. The chain combines TRBV28 with TRBJ1-5; D is undetermined. This CDR3 region has 13 residues. Germline-derived CDR1 and CDR2 are MDHEN and SYDVKM. With 7 bases removed from V and 0 bases from J, the gap between germline ends came to 7 bases.

This clone was counted a few times. The chain recombines TRBV28 with TRBJ1-2; TRBD1 matches at 8 bases. The CDR3 runs to 13 residues. J lost 4 bases, V lost 6 bases, and 4 bases had no gene match. From germline, CDR1 is MDHEN and CDR2 SYDVKM. The chain's CDR3 is CASRGQGPYGYTF. As DNA, the CDR3 is TGTGCCAGCAGAGGACAGGGTCCCTATGGCTACACCTTC.